This T cell receptor beta chain was sequenced for a study of OX40 agonist ivuxolimab in advanced cancers. Study as a whole: Prior therapy, whether anti-PD-1, anti-PD-L1 or anti-CTLA-4, was allowed, and 40% had some.

TCRdb's copy holds only in-frame clones and misses some; the assay was immunoSEQ multiplex PCR. The profile covers tens of thousands of clones, with about 80% appearing a single time and less than 3% taken by the ten largest. V lost 5 bases to trimming and J lost 2 bases, with 6 bases between them. Germline V gene lookup returns CDR1 DFQATT and CDR2 SNEGSKA (reference sequence). The CDR3 has 11 amino acids. At cycle 4 day 1, cycle 7 day 1, and baseline, blood was sampled. General observations from the study: Within 6 weeks, CD4+ and CD8+ blood T cells expanded clonally at 0.1 to 3.0 mg/kg.

Comment on this clone: Antigen specificity is unknown.

The source material was CD4+ or CD8+ T cells sorted from blood, sampled in a trial of the OX40 agonist ivuxolimab. The genes are TRBV20-1 and TRBJ1-2; a weak D match, TRBD1 (5 bases). The source is an adult with an advanced solid tumor such as melanoma, head and neck, liver or kidney cancer. The CDR3 is CSAGGNYGYTF. The CDR3 bases are TGCAGTGCTGGGGGGAACTATGGCTACACCTTC.